This is a list of T cell receptor beta chains from one sample in a study of cytomegalovirus exposure and HLA in healthy donors. Only in-frame clones appear in the TCRdb table, and some are missing; sequencing was by immunoSEQ multiplex PCR. Among roughly 160,000 clones listed, approximately 76% were seen once. The sequenced sample was PBMCs. The receptors shown here come from a man between 60 and 75 years old in good health and CMV-seronegative. The CDR3 runs from the conserved cysteine through the conserved F or W. The order of the fields is D gene, clone size, J gene, V gene, CDR3 protein, CDR3 DNA. A D gene is named only where the DNA matches it firmly. The size of a clone is reported for some rows only, either as once, few or many, or as a class for expanded clones.

NA	NA	TRBJ2-3	TRBV27	CASVSRSQPTDTQYF	TGTGCCAGCGTCTCGCGCTCCCAACCCACAGATACGCAGTATTTT
TRBD1	NA	TRBJ2-1	TRBV7-3	CASSSTGGNEQFF	TGTGCCAGCAGCTCAACAGGGGGCAATGAGCAGTTCTTC
TRBD1	NA	TRBJ2-7	TRBV10-3	CAIGDRGPGEQYF	TGTGCCATTGGGGACAGGGGGCCGGGCGAGCAGTACTTC
TRBD2	few	TRBJ2-1	TRBV5-1	CASSLRLAGYNEQFF	TGCGCCAGCAGCTTAAGACTAGCGGGGTACAATGAGCAGTTCTTC
TRBD1	NA	TRBJ1-2	TRBV28	CASSRSSGTGSGYTF	TGTGCCAGCAGTCGCTCCTCCGGGACAGGGAGTGGCTACACCTTC
NA	few	TRBJ2-7	TRBV14	CASSGLRSYEQYF	TGTGCCAGCAGCGGGCTACGCTCCTACGAGCAGTACTTC
TRBD1	NA	TRBJ2-7	TRBV27	CASTPGQGYEQYF	TGTGCCAGCACCCCGGGACAGGGCTACGAGCAGTACTTC
NA	NA	TRBJ1-4	TRBV7-2	CASSFGQGGDEKLFF	TGTGCCAGCAGCTTTGGGCAGGGAGGTGATGAAAAACTGTTTTTT
NA	NA	TRBJ2-7	TRBV7-9	CSSSFDYLRSSYEQYF	TGTTCCAGCAGCTTTGACTACCTTAGGAGCTCCTACGAGCAGTACTTC
TRBD1	NA	TRBJ2-3	TRBV7-2	CASSSRQGPDTQYF	TGTGCCAGCAGCTCACGACAGGGCCCAGATACGCAGTATTTT
TRBD1	once	TRBJ2-1	TRBV7-8	CASSLSTGEYNEQFF	TGTGCCAGCAGCTTATCGACAGGGGAATACAATGAGCAGTTCTTC
TRBD2	few	TRBJ2-7	TRBV5-1	CASSYGTSGTSVHEQYF	TGCGCCAGCAGCTACGGGACTAGCGGGACCTCTGTCCACGAGCAGTACTTC
NA	NA	TRBJ1-5	TRBV27	CASSFRGMYQPQHF	TGTGCCAGCAGTTTTCGGGGGATGTATCAGCCCCAGCATTTT
TRBD2	NA	TRBJ2-1	TRBV5-1	CASSLVAAGEPSEQFF	TGCGCCAGCAGCTTGGTGGCAGCGGGAGAACCTAGTGAGCAGTTCTTC
TRBD2	once	TRBJ2-3	TRBV10-2	CASSGRTSGFTDTQYF	TGCGCCAGCAGTGGGCGGACTAGCGGGTTCACAGATACGCAGTATTTT
NA	NA	TRBJ2-5	TRBV6-5	CASTSTGEVETQYF	TGTGCCAGCACCTCAACAGGGGAGGTGGAGACCCAGTACTTC
TRBD1	NA	TRBJ2-2	TRBV11-3	CASSLGQGVAGELFF	TGTGCCAGCAGCTTAGGACAGGGGGTAGCCGGGGAGCTGTTTTTT
TRBD1	NA	TRBJ1-4	TRBV14	CASSVRTGQEKLFF	TGTGCCAGCAGCGTACGGACAGGGCAAGAAAAACTGTTTTTT
NA	NA	TRBJ1-5	TRBV4-1	CASSQDLSGHQPQHF	TGCGCCAGCAGCCAAGATTTGTCAGGGCATCAGCCCCAGCATTTT
NA	NA	TRBJ2-6	TRBV19	CASSIGLSGANVLTF	TGTGCCAGTAGTATAGGTCTCTCTGGGGCCAACGTCCTGACTTTC
NA	NA	TRBJ2-2	TRBV7-2	CASSLVANTGELFF	TGTGCCAGCAGCTTAGTCGCGAACACCGGGGAGCTGTTTTTT
NA	few	TRBJ2-7	TRBV2	CASKVAEPHTYEQYF	TGTGCCAGCAAGGTAGCGGAACCCCATACCTACGAGCAGTACTTC
TRBD1	NA	TRBJ2-7	TRBV30	CARSGTGEYEQYF	TGTGCCCGATCCGGGACAGGGGAATACGAGCAGTACTTC
NA	few	TRBJ1-2	TRBV30	CAWNGVSYGYTF	TGTGCCTGGAACGGGGTCTCTTATGGCTACACCTTC
NA	once	TRBJ2-5	TRBV5-1	CASSLAGVKGETQYF	TGCGCCAGCAGCTTGGCAGGGGTGAAGGGGGAGACCCAGTACTTC